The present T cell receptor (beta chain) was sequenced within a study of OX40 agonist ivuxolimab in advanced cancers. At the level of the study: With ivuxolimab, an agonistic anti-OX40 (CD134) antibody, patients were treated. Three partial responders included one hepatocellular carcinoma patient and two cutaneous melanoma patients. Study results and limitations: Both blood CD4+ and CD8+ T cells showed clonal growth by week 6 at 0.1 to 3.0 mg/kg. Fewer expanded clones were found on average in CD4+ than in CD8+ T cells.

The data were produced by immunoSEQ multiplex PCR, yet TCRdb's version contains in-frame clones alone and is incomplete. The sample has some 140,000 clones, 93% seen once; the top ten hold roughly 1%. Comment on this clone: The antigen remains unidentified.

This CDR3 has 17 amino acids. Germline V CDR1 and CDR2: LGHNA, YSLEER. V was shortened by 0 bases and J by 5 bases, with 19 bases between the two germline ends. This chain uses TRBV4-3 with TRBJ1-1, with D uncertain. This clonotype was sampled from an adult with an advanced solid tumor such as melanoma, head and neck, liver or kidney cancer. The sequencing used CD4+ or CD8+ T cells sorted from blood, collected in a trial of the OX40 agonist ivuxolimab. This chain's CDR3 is CASSQDRPHWRVTEAFF. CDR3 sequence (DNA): TGCGCCAGCAGCCAAGATAGGCCTCATTGGAGGGTTACTGAAGCTTTCTTT.